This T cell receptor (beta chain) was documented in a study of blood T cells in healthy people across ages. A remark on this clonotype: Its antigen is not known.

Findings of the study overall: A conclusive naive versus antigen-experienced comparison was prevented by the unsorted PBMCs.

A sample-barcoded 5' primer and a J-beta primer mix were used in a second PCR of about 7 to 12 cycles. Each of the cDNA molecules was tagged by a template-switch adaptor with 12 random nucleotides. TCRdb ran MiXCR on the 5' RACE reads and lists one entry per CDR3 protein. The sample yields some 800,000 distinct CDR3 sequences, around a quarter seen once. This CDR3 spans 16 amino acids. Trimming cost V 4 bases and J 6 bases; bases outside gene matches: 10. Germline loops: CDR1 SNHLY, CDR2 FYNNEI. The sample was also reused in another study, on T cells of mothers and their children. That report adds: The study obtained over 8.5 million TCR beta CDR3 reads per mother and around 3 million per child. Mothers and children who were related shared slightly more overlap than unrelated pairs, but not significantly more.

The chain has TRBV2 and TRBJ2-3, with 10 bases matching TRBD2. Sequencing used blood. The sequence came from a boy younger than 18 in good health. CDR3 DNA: TGTGCCAGCAGTGCTCAGCTAACGACTAGCGGGGATACGCAGTATTTT. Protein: CASSAQLTTSGDTQYF.